One and the same sample provided the 30 T cell receptor beta chains below, sequenced in a study of T cell repertoires in cytomegalovirus infection. TCRdb recomputed calls from the reads with MiXCR, one row per CDR3 protein. Seen here are about 700,000 distinct CDR3 sequences, roughly 33% observed once, and the top ten hold 15% to 20%. Their antigens are not known. Here the sequenced sample was cultured PBMCs, taken from culture after CMV antigen stimulation. The receptors shown here come from a human donor in good health (CMV status not recorded). Some clones in this sample may be carry-over from other donors' samples.

In this sample, this clonotype turned up a few times. The chain carries TRBV19 and TRBJ1-4; a weak D match, TRBD1 (5 bases). V lost 3 bases and J lost 7, with 15 bases in between. The CDR3 is 15 residues long. Germline assignment: CDR1 LNHDA and CDR2 SQIVND (reference sequence). As DNA, the CDR3 is TGTGCCAGTAGTATTGGCAGGACAATGCTTGAAAAACTGTTTTTT. It translates to CASSIGRTMLEKLFF. The whole variable domain, filled in from reference TRBV19 and TRBJ1-4, reads DGGITQSPKYLFRKEGQNVTLSCEQNLNHDAMYWYRQDPGQGLRLIYYSQIVNDFQKGDIAEGYSVSREKKESFPLTVTSAQKNPTAFYLCASSIGRTMLEKLFFGSGTQLSVL.

This clonotype was observed a few times. V is TRBV7-2 and J is TRBJ1-1; D gene ambiguous. Germline CDR1 reads SGHTA; CDR2 reads FQGNSA. The germline V and J ends were trimmed by 6 bases and 0 bases, with 17 bases remaining between them. This CDR3 spans 16 amino acids. For the CDR3, the DNA is TGTGCCAGCAGTCATCGCCCGACGAGGGTGAACACTGAAGCTTTCTTT. Translated: CASSHRPTRVNTEAFF.

This clonotype was recorded at least ten times. The chain is built from TRBV7-2 and TRBJ1-1; the D is unclear. The CDR3 contains 13 residues. Deletions cut 0 bases from V and 5 bases from J, with 7 bases between. In germline, CDR1 is SGHTA, CDR2 FQGNSA. In nucleotides, the CDR3 is TGTGCCAGCAGCTTAGCGTCTAGGACTGAAGCTTTCTTT. Translation: CASSLASRTEAFF.

This clonotype was detected only a few times. The rearrangement uses TRBV6-1 and TRBJ1-2, with D tentatively TRBD1 (6 bases). The germline gives CDR1 MNHNS, CDR2 SASEGT. There are 15 residues in the CDR3. V dropped 3 bases and J dropped 5 bases, with 16 bases sitting between them. This CDR3 is CASSEPGAYYYGYTF. Written as DNA, the CDR3 is TGTGCCAGCAGTGAGCCGGGGGCGTATTATTATGGCTACACCTTC.

The chain links TRBV5-4 to TRBJ2-3, with D perhaps matching TRBD1 (5 bases). Germline CDR1 SGHNT, CDR2 YYREEE (reference sequence). The CDR3 length is 13 residues. V was cut by 4 bases and J by 7 bases, with 13 bases left in between. Written as DNA, the CDR3 is TGTGCCAGCAGCCGCGAAGGGGCAAATACGCAGTATTTT. Its translation is CASSREGANTQYF.

The chain's CDR3 is CASSYSIGGGNEQFF. CDR3 in DNA: TGTGCCAGCAGTTACTCGATCGGGGGGGGTAATGAGCAGTTCTTC. The rearrangement links TRBV6-2 or TRBV6-3 to TRBJ2-1, with 8 bases identical to TRBD2. The J segment lost 7 bases and the V segment lost 0 bases, leaving 5 bases of the junction unmatched. The CDR3 runs to 15 residues. Germline CDR1 is MNHEY and CDR2 is SVGEGT.

The V and J genes are TRBV10-3 and TRBJ1-1, with D perhaps matching TRBD1 (5 bases). V gave up 5 bases and J gave up 3 bases, with 10 bases separating them. Per the germline V gene, CDR1 is ENHRY and CDR2 is SYGVKD. The length of the CDR3 is 13 residues. The CDR3 reads CAISYGGYTEAFF. CDR3 bases: TGTGCCATCAGTTACGGGGGATACACTGAAGCTTTCTTT.

Notes on this clonotype: This likely reflects a read error, since a far larger clone is one base away. As the CDR3 is not closed by the conserved phenylalanine or tryptophan, this likely results from a read error. J is TRBJ1-1 and V is TRBV7-2; D unclear. Germline lookup yields CDR1 SGHTA and CDR2 FQGNSA. V was clipped by 8 bases and J by 0 bases, with 10 bases between them. The CDR3 spans 13 residues. The CDR3 loop is CASSSGMNTEAFL. In DNA, the CDR3 is TGTGCCAGCTCCTCGGGGATGAACACTGAAGCTTTCCTT.

Many counts were recorded for this clonotype. The genes are TRBV7-2 and TRBJ2-2; D might be TRBD2 (5 bases). V lost 2 bases, J lost 8 bases, and 9 bases lay in between. This CDR3 has 13 residues. CDR1 SGHTA and CDR2 FQGNSA come from the germline V gene. The CDR3 is CASSLWGAGELFF. The CDR3 region has the DNA TGTGCCAGCAGCTTATGGGGAGCTGGGGAGCTGTTTTTT.

The sample holds a few counts of this clonotype. The rearrangement links TRBV7-6 to TRBJ2-1, with D uncertain. V was clipped by 2 bases and J by 1 base, with 12 bases between them. Germline-derived CDR1 and CDR2 are SGHVS and FNYEAQ. CDR3 length: 16 amino acids. The DNA of the CDR3 is TGTGCCAGCAGCTTACGTCTAGAGAGTTCCTACAATGAGCAGTTCTTC. Protein: CASSLRLESSYNEQFF. The entire variable domain, with the rest obtained from reference TRBV7-6 and TRBJ2-1, is as follows: GAGVSQSPRYKVTKRGQDVALRCDPISGHVSLYWYRQALGQGPEFLTYFNYEAQQDKSGLPNDRFSAERPEGSISTLTIQRTEQRDSAMYRCASSLRLESSYNEQFFGPGTRLTVL.

Ten or more counts support this clonotype. The V and J genes are TRBV12-3 or TRBV12-4 and TRBJ1-2; a weak D match, TRBD1 (5 bases). The V gene lost 2 bases and the J gene lost 8 bases, with 18 bases spanning the gap. The CDR3 consists of 15 residues. CDR3 in amino acids: CASSLRKVWGPGYTF. CDR3 nucleotides: TGTGCCAGCAGTTTAAGGAAAGTGTGGGGCCCAGGCTACACCTTC.

The rearrangement joins TRBV5-6 to TRBJ2-7; TRBD2 agrees at 7 bases. CDR1 is SGHDT, CDR2 YYEEEE, per germline. The J segment lost 3 bases and the V segment lost 2 bases, leaving 5 bases of the junction unmatched. The CDR3 has 14 amino acids. The CDR3 loop reads CASSLELASYEQYF. The CDR3 DNA follows: TGTGCCAGCAGCTTAGAACTAGCGAGCTACGAGCAGTACTTC.

The gene calls are TRBV7-2 and TRBJ1-4, with TRBD1 matching over 7 bases. This CDR3 has 17 amino acids. V trimming: 2 bases; J trimming: 7 bases; junction bases outside the gene matches: 13. Germline CDR1 and CDR2: SGHTA and FQGNSA. The DNA of the CDR3 is TGTGCCAGCAGCTTATTTGGGGGCCGACAGGGCAGTGAAAAACTGTTTTTT. Translated, it gives CASSLFGGRQGSEKLFF.

In its sample, this clonotype was seen a few times. The V gene is TRBV7-9, the J gene TRBJ1-6; 8 nucleotides line up with TRBD1. Germline V gene lookup returns CDR1 SEHNR and CDR2 FQNEAQ (reference sequence). Trimming took 6 bases from V and 10 from J; bases not matched to a gene: 8. This CDR3 is 14 amino acids long. CDR3 region: CASSLDREPSPLHF. In DNA, the CDR3 is TGTGCCAGCAGTCTGGACAGGGAACCCTCACCCCTCCACTTT.

There are a few counts of this clonotype. The genes are TRBV18 and TRBJ2-7; possible D gene TRBD1, 6 bases. Between the trimmed V and J ends, which lost 3 bases and 5 bases, there was a span of 11 bases. CDR3 length: 13 residues. The germline CDR1 and CDR2 sequences are KGHSH and LQKENI. The CDR3 protein is CASSPQGFNEQYF. The CDR3 bases are TGTGCCAGCTCACCCCAGGGGTTCAACGAGCAGTACTTC. Full variable domain (outside the CDR3, taken from reference TRBV18 and TRBJ2-7): NAGVMQNPRHLVRRRGQEARLRCSPMKGHSHVYWYRQLPEEGLKFMVYLQKENIIDESGMPKERFSAEFPKEGPSILRIQQVVRGDSAAYFCASSPQGFNEQYFGPGTRLTVT.

This clonotype was seen more than once but under ten times. V and J are TRBV7-2 and TRBJ1-6; TRBD1 matches at 9 bases. The CDR3 runs 15 residues. CDR1 and CDR2 (germline): SGHTA, FQGNSA. The V segment lost 5 bases and the J segment 10 bases; nucleotides outside the gene matches: 9. The chain's CDR3 is CASSPSGTGWSPLHF. CDR3 DNA sequence: TGTGCCAGCAGCCCTTCCGGGACAGGGTGGTCACCCCTCCACTTT.

The chain joins TRBV10-3 to TRBJ1-1; TRBD1 matches at 11 bases. Germline CDR1 reads ENHRY; CDR2 reads SYGVKD. Trimming removed 3 bases from V and 4 bases from J; junction bases left unmatched: 7. This CDR3 has 16 residues. CDR3 nucleotides: TGTGCCATCAGTGACGGACAGGGGGCTAGAAGCACTGAAGCTTTCTTT. Protein sequence: CAISDGQGARSTEAFF.

This clonotype appeared a few times. The gene calls are TRBV12-5 and TRBJ1-1, with TRBD1 matching over 7 bases. Germline V lookup: CDR1 LGHNT, CDR2 FRNRAP. Trimming cost V 6 bases and J 1 base; bases outside gene matches: 11. The CDR3 sequence is 16 residues long. The CDR3: CASGTGTATENTEAFF. The CDR3 DNA is TGTGCTAGTGGCACCGGGACAGCAACTGAGAACACTGAAGCTTTCTTT.

The CDR3: CASSPDKPGYTF. The DNA for the CDR3 is TGTGCCAGCAGCCCCGACAAGCCGGGCTACACCTTC. V usage is TRBV7-9 and J usage is TRBJ1-2; no clear D gene. V was cut by 5 bases and J by 8 bases, with 12 bases left in between. The germline V gene has CDR1 SEHNR and CDR2 FQNEAQ (reference sequence). This CDR3 spans 12 amino acids.

This chain links TRBV4-3 with TRBJ1-5, with TRBD1 as a possible D gene (5 bases). This CDR3 spans 14 amino acids. In germline, CDR1 is LGHNA, CDR2 YSLEER. The V gene lost 0 bases and the J gene lost 4 bases, with 7 bases spanning the gap. The CDR3 coding sequence is TGCGCCAGCAGCCAAGAGGGACCAAATCAGCCCCAGCATTTT. Translating gives CASSQEGPNQPQHF.

This clonotype showed up just a few times. The chain links TRBV28 to TRBJ2-3, with a tentative D call TRBD1 (5 bases). Germline-derived CDR1 and CDR2 are MDHEN and SYDVKM. V lost 6 bases to trimming and J lost 2 bases, with 15 bases between them. The CDR3 is 15 residues long. The CDR3 DNA reads as TGTGCCAGCAGCCCAGGCGGACAAACCACAGATACGCAGTATTTT. It codes for CASSPGGQTTDTQYF.

CDR3 sequence: CASSYNRGQGVNTPLHF. CDR3 nucleotides: TGTGCCAGCAGTTACAACCGGGGACAGGGCGTGAATACACCCCTCCACTTT. This chain links TRBV12-3 or TRBV12-4 with TRBJ1-6; the match to TRBD1 covers 9 bases. This CDR3 contains 17 residues. The V gene end was trimmed by 4 bases and the J gene end by 11 bases; junction bases not matched to a gene: 15.

There are a few counts of this clonotype. V usage is TRBV7-8 and J usage is TRBJ2-3; TRBD2 aligns across 10 bases. V lost 2 bases and J lost 1; bases outside the gene matches: 6. CDR1 and CDR2 from the germline V gene are SGHVS and FQNEAQ. The CDR3 runs 17 residues. The CDR3 sequence: CASSLLAGGYGTDTQYF. CDR3 in DNA: TGTGCCAGCAGCTTATTAGCGGGAGGTTACGGCACAGATACGCAGTATTTT.

The V gene is TRBV27, the J gene TRBJ1-6; D call uncertain. Germline CDR1 reads MNHEY; CDR2 reads SMNVEV (reference sequence). The CDR3 covers 13 residues. Trimming shortened V by 0 bases and J by 10 bases, and 7 bases separated the two germline ends. CDR3 loop: CASSLSDISPLHF. The CDR3 region has the DNA TGTGCCAGCAGTTTATCCGACATATCACCCCTCCACTTT.

This clonotype was found a few times. As DNA, the CDR3 is TGTGCCAGCAGAAGCGGGGTGGCCTATGGCTACACCTTC. Protein sequence: CASRSGVAYGYTF. V is TRBV6-1 and J is TRBJ1-2; D uncertain. The CDR3 is 13 residues long. In germline, CDR1 is MNHNS, CDR2 SASEGT. V was pared by 6 bases and J by 4 bases, with 12 bases between.

This clonotype turned up a few times. The J gene is TRBJ2-4, the V gene TRBV27; a weak D match, TRBD1 (5 bases). V lost 5 bases and J 5 bases, leaving 16 bases between the germline ends. Germline loops: CDR1 MNHEY, CDR2 SMNVEV (reference sequence). The CDR3 is made up of 15 amino acids. The CDR3 DNA reads as TGTGCCAGCAGTCGCAGGGTATCAGGAGAAAACATTCAGTACTTC. Its translation: CASSRRVSGENIQYF.

The chain recombines TRBV20-1 with TRBJ2-5; no definite D call. The CDR3 runs to 13 residues. Germline V gene data show CDR1 as DFQATT and CDR2 as SNEGSKA (reference sequence). Trimming took 7 bases from V and 0 from J, leaving 12 bases between them. The CDR3 DNA reads as TGCAGTGGAGCTTGGACGAACCAAGAGACCCAGTACTTC. Amino acids: CSGAWTNQETQYF.

The rearrangement uses TRBV12-3 or TRBV12-4 and TRBJ2-3, with unresolved D. Trimming pared 11 bases from V and 2 bases from J, leaving 5 bases between. This CDR3 spans 10 amino acids. Here the CDR3 DNA reads TGTGCCGGATACACAGATACGCAGTATTTT. It encodes CAGYTDTQYF.

This chain links TRBV6-2 or TRBV6-3 with TRBJ1-5, with D tentatively TRBD1 (5 bases). Germline CDR1 and CDR2: MNHEY and SVGEGT. V lost 2 bases and J lost 3, with 11 bases in between. This CDR3 is built from 15 residues. The CDR3 nucleotides read TGTGCCAGCAGTTACCATGACAGCGCCAATCAGCCCCAGCATTTT. Its protein product is CASSYHDSANQPQHF.

The chain employs TRBV7-2 and TRBJ1-2; no definite D call. The CDR3 is made up of 13 amino acids. V gave up 5 bases and J gave up 4 bases, with 11 bases separating them. Germline CDR1 reads SGHTA; CDR2 reads FQGNSA. CDR3 sequence (DNA): TGTGCCAGCAGCCTGGGCATCTCCTATGGCTACACCTTC. Translation gives CASSLGISYGYTF.